This record concerns one TCR beta chain sequence. Its antigen is unknown. This may stem from a read error, because a much larger clone lies one nucleotide away. From the reads, TCRdb called clonotypes with MiXCR, one entry per CDR3 protein. The sample lists a few hundred thousand distinct CDR3 sequences; approximately 17% were seen once. Germline V gene sequence: CDR1 SGHTA, CDR2 FQGTGA. The V and J ends lost 5 bases and 10 bases respectively, with 23 bases between them. The CDR3 is 15 amino acids. The data derive from a study of T cell repertoires in cytomegalovirus infection. Study as a whole: Both CMV infection and a matching HLA type were indicated by public TCR beta signatures. General study points: CMV-specific TCR beta clonotypes restricted by HLA-C dominated the ex vivo response.

Sequencing input: CD8+ T cells from PBMCs. The origin of this receptor is a human donor in good health (CMV status not recorded). Some clones in this sample may be carry-over from other donors' samples. This chain links TRBV7-3 with TRBJ2-5; D possibly corresponds to TRBD2 (6 bases). In DNA, the CDR3 is TGTGCCAGCAGCCCAGTTTACCGCGGGGATCCTATCCAGTACTTC. It is translated as CASSPVYRGDPIQYF.